This T cell receptor beta chain comes out of a study of multiple sclerosis patients with progressive multifocal leukoencephalopathy. Study findings and constraints: Before and during natalizumab, the clones expanded at PML already existed. At PML onset, no shared TRBV or TRBJ gene usage was seen.

Each PCR contained spiked synthetic TR CDR3 controls spanning every V-J pairing. TCRdb's table, derived via immunoSEQ multiplex PCR, lists solely in-frame clones and lacks some. The table records 29,000 or so clones, 85% to 90% of them present only once. Concerning this clone: Antigen: not known.

CDR1 and CDR2 from the germline V gene are SGHRS and YFSETQ. The CDR3 runs to 18 residues. The V end lost 4 bases, the J end lost 4 bases, and 23 bases lay between the germline ends. Regarding time point: about six months of natalizumab therapy. V is TRBV5-1 and J is TRBJ2-2, with a possible D match to TRBD1 (6 bases). The receptor's source is a human donor with multiple sclerosis. Source: PBMCs, taken from a patient treated with natalizumab. The CDR3 loop is CASSGRLPYGQTTGELFF. The CDR3 DNA follows: TGCGCCAGCAGCGGCCGACTCCCATACGGACAGACCACCGGGGAGCTGTTTTTT.